This entry features one T cell receptor beta chain sequence. Its antigen remains unidentified. The method was immunoSEQ multiplex PCR; TCRdb's version includes in-frame clones alone and lacks a portion of them. Here the sample spans fewer than 50,000 clones, roughly 78% being singletons. The sort gate was single viable CD3+CD4+CD8-CD45RO+ cells for memory CD4+ T cells. Serostatus was set by detecting CMV pp150, pp28, p38, p52 IgG. Germline assignment: CDR1 SGHTA and CDR2 FQGTGA. CDR3 length: 13 residues. The V gene end was trimmed by 5 bases and the J gene end by 9 bases; junction bases not matched to a gene: 6. This specimen belongs to a study of memory CD4+ T cells and cytomegalovirus serostatus. Across the study: Healthy Belgian adult donors included 9 or 10 CMV-positive and some 24 CMV-negative people. General study points: Suggested: most of the CMV-linked TCR signature lies in CD4+ memory cells. Each of some 67 CMV-associated TCRbeta sequences occurred in one to five individuals.

The specimen sequenced was memory CD4+ T cells from blood. The receptor comes from an adult in good health and CMV-seropositive. The chain combines TRBV7-3 with TRBJ2-1; 8 bases are shared with TRBD2. The CDR3 DNA reads as TGTGCCAGCAGCCAGGGACTAGTTGGTGAGCAGTTCTTC. Translation: CASSQGLVGEQFF.